What follows describes a single T cell receptor beta chain. CDR3 length: 15 residues. Germline values: CDR1 SGHAT, CDR2 FQNNGV. The J segment lost 7 bases and the V segment lost 3 bases, leaving 10 bases of the junction unmatched. The sample is drawn from a study of T cell responses to AZD1222 COVID-19 vaccine. Profiling relied on immunoSEQ multiplex PCR, and the TCRdb table lists in-frame clones only, not all of them. The sample has just over 60,000 clones, approximately 80% seen once. The chain joins TRBV11-2 to TRBJ1-2, with 8 bases matching TRBD1. The TCR comes from an adult in good health. The sequencing used peripheral blood, collected on day 0 of AZD1222 vaccination. The CDR3, as DNA: TGTGCCAGCAGCTTGAGCAGGGGGCTCCGTCTTGGCTACACCTTC. Translated, it gives CASSLSRGLRLGYTF.